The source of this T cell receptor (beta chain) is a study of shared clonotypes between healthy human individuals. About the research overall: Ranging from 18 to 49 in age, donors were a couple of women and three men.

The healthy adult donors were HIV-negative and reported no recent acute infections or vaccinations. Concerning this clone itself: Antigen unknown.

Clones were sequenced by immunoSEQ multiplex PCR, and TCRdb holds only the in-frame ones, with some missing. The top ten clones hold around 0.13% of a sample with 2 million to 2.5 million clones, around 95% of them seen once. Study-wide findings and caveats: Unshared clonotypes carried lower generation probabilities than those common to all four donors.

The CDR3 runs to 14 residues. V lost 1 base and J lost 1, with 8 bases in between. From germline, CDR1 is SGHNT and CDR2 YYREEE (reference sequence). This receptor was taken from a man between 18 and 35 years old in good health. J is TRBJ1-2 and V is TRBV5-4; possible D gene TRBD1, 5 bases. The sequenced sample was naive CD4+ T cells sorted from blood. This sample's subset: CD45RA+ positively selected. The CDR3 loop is CASSLWGINYGYTF. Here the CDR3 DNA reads TGTGCCAGCAGCTTGTGGGGGATTAACTATGGCTACACCTTC.